The T cell receptor beta chain described here comes from a study of T-cell reconstitution after alpha-beta-depleted transplantation in children. This clonotype has more than one count but fewer than ten. Preparation of the TCRbeta library involved a method that used unique molecular identifiers. MiXCR, run by TCRdb on the PCR reads, gives a single entry per CDR3 protein. The sample has around 490,000 distinct CDR3 sequences; approximately 10% are singletons. Germline CDR1 reads SEHNR; CDR2 reads FQNEAQ (reference sequence). V was clipped by 1 base and J by 4 bases; unmatched bases: 10. The CDR3 length is 17 residues.

The sequenced sample was PBMCs, mostly from graft donor cells, obtained 180 days after TCRalphabeta/CD19-depleted stem cell transplant. The sequence derives from a female patient aged 2-9 years who had a stem cell transplant for aplastic anemia, so the T cells may come from the graft donor. This rearrangement joins TRBV7-9 to TRBJ1-3, with 7 nucleotides matching TRBD1. The chain's CDR3 is CASSLVGSTGSGNTIYF. CDR3 DNA: TGTGCCAGCAGCTTAGTAGGGTCGACAGGGAGCGGAAACACCATATATTTT.